This TCR beta chain was sequenced in a study of T cell changes during pregnancy in multiple sclerosis. TCRdb's table, derived via immunoSEQ multiplex PCR, lists solely in-frame clones and lacks some. The sample has about 22,000 clones, roughly 87% seen once. This clone was counted a single time. CDR1 is SEHNR, CDR2 FQNEAQ, per germline (reference sequence). This CDR3 has 17 amino acids. The junction had 15 bases not matched to a gene; V was cut back by 8 bases and J by 4 bases. The TCR was taken from a female donor with multiple sclerosis, enrolled in a pregnancy study. The sample was CD8+ T cells from peripheral blood mononuclear cells, taken after pregnancy. The J gene is TRBJ2-5, the V gene TRBV7-9, with TRBD2 matching 11 bases. In DNA, the CDR3 is TGTGCCAGCTCCACAGGTTCTGTTCTAGCGGGAGGAGAGACCCAGTACTTC. Translation: CASSTGSVLAGGETQYF.